The clone carrying this T cell receptor beta chain appeared many times. No antigen is known for it. This CDR3 contains 16 residues. The ends were cut back, 1 base at V and 6 bases at J, with 13 bases in the middle. Germline loops: CDR1 SGHTA, CDR2 FQGNSA. Each TCR beta library was made by quantitative 5'-RACE that incorporated molecular barcodes. TCRdb re-called the 5' RACE reads through MiXCR, storing one row per CDR3 protein. Among roughly 130,000 distinct CDR3 sequences, around 9% were seen once, and the ten largest hold roughly 3.3%. This sample is drawn from a study of CD8 T cells in ankylosing spondylitis. Whole-study results and caveats: A motif in TCR beta, a set of roughly 8 highly homologous variants, appeared characteristic of ankylosing spondylitis blood. Clones that were linked to disease were CD8+ and were relatively rare in peripheral blood. Both synovial fluid and blood in reactive arthritis had previously been reported to carry some motif variants.

The sample consisted of blood, either unsorted or a sorted T cell fraction (not recorded which). The source of this sequence is a male donor with ankylosing spondylitis or in good health (not recorded which). V and J are TRBV7-2 and TRBJ1-6; D uncertain. CDR3 coding DNA: TGTGCCAGCAGCTTAGATGCCGCCGGGCGTAATTCACCCCTCCACTTT. Its translation is CASSLDAAGRNSPLHF.